The rows below give T cell receptor beta chains drawn from one sample of a study of cytomegalovirus exposure and HLA in healthy donors. Here immunoSEQ multiplex PCR was the method, and the copy in TCRdb shows in-frame clones only, minus some. The table records hundreds of thousands of clones, about nine tenths of them present only once. Sequenced sample: PBMCs. Source of these receptors: a woman aged 18-29 years in good health and CMV-seronegative. CDR3s include the opening cysteine and the closing phenylalanine or tryptophan. Each record gives: V gene, CDR3 protein.

TRBV27 CASRAGGDEQYF
TRBV27 CASTPSGRRETQYF
TRBV13 CASSPIGLAGEGDYEQYF
TRBV7-2 CASSPRQGSPYGYTF
TRBV2 CASSGVTDRYGYTF
TRBV5-8 CASSPETRDTQYF
TRBV5-4 CASSLGGVGPYEQYF
TRBV18 CASSPLGVSGANVLTF
TRBV4-1 CASSQEASSYNEQFF
TRBV27 CASSFSGLAYEQYF
TRBV7-6 CASSLERNTEAFF
TRBV19 CASSIRVYNEQFF
TRBV6-5 CASSPRRGVNEKLFF
TRBV6-5 CASSYEGGVTEAFF
TRBV4-1 CASSPGQISTDTQYF
TRBV7-6 CASSSQDRGPYEQYF
TRBV11-2 CASSLGSGGDTQYF
TRBV9 CASSVGGNSYNEQFF
TRBV28 CASRSAQGSNTEAFF
TRBV28 CASSFLNYGYTF
TRBV9 CASAGGGYTF
TRBV30 CAWRGDRTINEQFF
TRBV10-3 CAISERGSISSYNSPLHF
TRBV7-2 CASSLFITSGRKGNEQFF
TRBV7-3 CASSPSGRGETQYF
TRBV30 CAWRSRGGRVDEQFF
TRBV2 CASKAGASYNEQFF
TRBV9 CASSASSGGRTDTQYF
TRBV30 CACFDWLAGVTGFF
TRBV28 CASNRQESYSYNSPLHF
TRBV27 CASSQRTEKGDEQFF